A selection of T cell receptor beta chains follows, all from one sample in a study of CD8 T cells in Susac syndrome. Via MiXCR, TCRdb re-called the immunoSEQ multiplex PCR reads, giving one row per CDR3 protein. The table has fewer than 350,000 distinct CDR3 sequences, 90% to 95% seen once. Source material: CD4+ T cells from PBMCs. These receptor sequences come from a human donor with multiple sclerosis. The CDR3 runs from the conserved cysteine through the conserved F or W.

j_call: TRBJ2-7; v_call: TRBV20-1; cdr3_aa: CSARLQGYEQYF
j_call: TRBJ2-1; v_call: TRBV12-3/TRBV12-4; cdr3_aa: CASILGTGGFNEQFF
j_call: TRBJ2-6; v_call: TRBV7-3; cdr3_aa: CASKREPGANVLTF
j_call: TRBJ2-1; v_call: TRBV7-9; cdr3_aa: CASSSSGGLNEQFF
j_call: TRBJ1-1; v_call: TRBV6-6; cdr3_aa: CASSNQGVMTEAFF
j_call: TRBJ2-7; v_call: TRBV4-3; cdr3_aa: CASSQEGGGYTPYEQYF
j_call: TRBJ2-7; v_call: TRBV2; cdr3_aa: CAAKSVSGEQYF
j_call: TRBJ2-3; v_call: TRBV7-9; cdr3_aa: CASSSGRLAGRTQYF
j_call: TRBJ1-3; v_call: TRBV10-3; cdr3_aa: CAISEFGGSGNTIYF
j_call: TRBJ2-6; v_call: TRBV3-1; cdr3_aa: CASSPPYSGANVLTF
j_call: TRBJ2-3; v_call: TRBV5-1; cdr3_aa: CASSLVTGGDTQYF
j_call: TRBJ1-5; v_call: TRBV12-3/TRBV12-4; cdr3_aa: CASSSGTAFNQPQHF
j_call: TRBJ2-1; v_call: TRBV5-1; cdr3_aa: CASSLVGGLAGPNEQFF
j_call: TRBJ1-5; v_call: TRBV7-8; cdr3_aa: CASSTDRGGNQPQHF
j_call: TRBJ1-4; v_call: TRBV7-8; cdr3_aa: CASSLLGPSNEKLFF
j_call: TRBJ1-1; v_call: TRBV19; cdr3_aa: CASRSPGTGLNTEAFF
j_call: TRBJ1-2; v_call: TRBV5-1; cdr3_aa: CASSPSAAGYGYTF
j_call: TRBJ2-1; v_call: TRBV6-1; cdr3_aa: CASRPPWRRSSYNEQFF
j_call: TRBJ2-5; v_call: TRBV21-1; cdr3_aa: CASSKAPQETQYF
j_call: TRBJ2-1; v_call: TRBV24-1; cdr3_aa: CATSDSTGGHNEQFF
j_call: TRBJ1-4; v_call: TRBV5-1; cdr3_aa: CASSTGQAKISEKLFF